This TCR beta chain was retrieved from a study of CD8 T cells in Susac syndrome. The germline V gene encodes CDR1 LGHDT and CDR2 YNNKEL (reference sequence). V gave up 1 base and J gave up 14 bases, with 9 bases separating them. The CDR3 is made up of 12 amino acids. Random-hexamer reverse transcription was applied to roughly 0.45 to 1 ug RNA. TCRdb re-derived calls from the immunoSEQ multiplex PCR reads in MiXCR, one entry per CDR3 protein. The table lists 250,000 to 350,000 distinct CDR3 sequences, about 90% of them singletons. The source of this sequence is a human donor with multiple sclerosis. The genes are TRBV3-1 and TRBJ1-6; D is unresolved. The sequencing input was CD4+ T cells from PBMCs. CDR3 DNA: TGTGCCAGCAGCCAAGGGGGTGGGGCCCTCCACTTT. It encodes CASSQGGGALHF.